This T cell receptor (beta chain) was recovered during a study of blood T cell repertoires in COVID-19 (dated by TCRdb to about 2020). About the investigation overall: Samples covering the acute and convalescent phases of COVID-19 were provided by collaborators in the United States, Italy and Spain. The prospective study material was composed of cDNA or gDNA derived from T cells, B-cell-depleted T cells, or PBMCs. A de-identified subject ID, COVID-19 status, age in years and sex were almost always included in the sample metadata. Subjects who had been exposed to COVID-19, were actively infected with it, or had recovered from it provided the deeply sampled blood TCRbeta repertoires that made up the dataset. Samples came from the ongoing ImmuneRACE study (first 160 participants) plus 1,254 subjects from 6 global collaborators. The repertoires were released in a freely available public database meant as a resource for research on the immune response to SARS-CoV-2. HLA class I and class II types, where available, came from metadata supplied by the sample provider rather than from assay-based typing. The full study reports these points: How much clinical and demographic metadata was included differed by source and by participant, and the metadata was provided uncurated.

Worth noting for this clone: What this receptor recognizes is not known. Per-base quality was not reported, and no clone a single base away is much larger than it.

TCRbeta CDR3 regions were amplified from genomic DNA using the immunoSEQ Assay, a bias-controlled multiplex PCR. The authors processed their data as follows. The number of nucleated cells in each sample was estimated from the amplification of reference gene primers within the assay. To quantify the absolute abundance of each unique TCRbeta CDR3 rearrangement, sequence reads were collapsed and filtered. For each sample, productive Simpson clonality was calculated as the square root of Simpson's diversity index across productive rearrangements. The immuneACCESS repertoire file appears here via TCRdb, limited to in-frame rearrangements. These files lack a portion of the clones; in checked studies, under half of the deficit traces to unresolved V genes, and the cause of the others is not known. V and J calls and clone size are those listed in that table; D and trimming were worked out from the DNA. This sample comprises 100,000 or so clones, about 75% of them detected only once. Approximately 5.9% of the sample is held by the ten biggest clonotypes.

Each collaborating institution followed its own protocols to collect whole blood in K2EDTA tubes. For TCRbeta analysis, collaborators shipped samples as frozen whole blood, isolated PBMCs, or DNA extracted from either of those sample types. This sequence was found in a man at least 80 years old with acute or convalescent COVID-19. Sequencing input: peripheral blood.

The DNA sequence reads TGTGCCAGTAGCGGGACAGGGGAGGGTCAGCCCCAGCATTTT. It translates as CASSGTGEGQPQHF. Recombination joined TRBV19 with TRBJ1-5; TRBD1 agrees with 10 junctional bases. Based on the germline V gene (reference sequence), the CDR1 and CDR2 sequences are LNHDA and SQIVND. V is pruned by 6 bases and J by 6 bases, leaving 5 bases of the junction without a gene match. From the cysteine up to the phenylalanine, the CDR3 has a length of 14 residues. Here the CDR3 DNA is all that survives: 42 bases in frame from base 1. The CDR3, completed at both ends by the reference TRBV19 and TRBJ1-5 genes, gives the full variable domain DGGITQSPKYLFRKEGQNVTLSCEQNLNHDAMYWYRQDPGQGLRLIYYSQIVNDFQKGDIAEGYSVSREKKESFPLTVTSAQKNPTAFYLCASSGTGEGQPQHFGDGTRLSIL.